The following is a TCR beta chain sequence with its context. CDR1 and CDR2 from the germline V gene are MNHEY and SVGAGI. This CDR3 region has 14 residues. V was trimmed by 6 bases and J by 4 bases, leaving 15 bases between them. The data belong to a study of sequential checkpoint blockade in melanoma. Whole-study context: Randomization was 1:1 between first-line nivolumab→ipilimumab and ipilimumab→nivolumab.

Assay: immunoSEQ multiplex PCR; the TCRdb copy retains only in-frame clones and omits some. Of approximately 31,000 clones detected, less than 90% appear once; the ten largest clones hold over 20%. Treatment denoted: randomized to nivolumab then ipilimumab (arm A) or the reverse (arm B). From thawed PBMCs, live CD3+CD8+ cells negative for CD19 and CD56 were sorted. The TCR originated in a human donor with melanoma. Sequencing used CD8+ T cells sorted from blood (inferred from file names), obtained from a patient given nivolumab and ipilimumab in sequence. The chain couples TRBV6-5 to TRBJ1-1, with D maybe TRBD1 (5 bases). The DNA for the CDR3 is TGTGCCAGCAGCCTTATTCTAGGGGTCACTGAAGCTTTCTTT. This codes for CASSLILGVTEAFF.